These T cell receptor beta chains were read from a single sample in a study of T cells in Graves' hyperthyroidism and ophthalmopathy. TCRdb processed the multiplex PCR reads anew with MiXCR; each CDR3 protein has one entry. This sample has 300,000 to 450,000 distinct CDR3 sequences; 13% to 15% occur once, and the top ten carry roughly a fifth. Material for sequencing was blood. The receptors were gathered from a woman between 25 and 40 years old with Graves' ophthalmopathy. Both conserved end residues are part of each CDR3. D genes are given only for firm matches. Clone size appears in some rows only: once, few, many, or a class for an expanded clone.

length,size,V,D,J,DNA,CDR3
14,many,TRBV20-1,TRBD1,TRBJ2-7,TGCAGTGCTAGTCCCGGGACAGGGGTTTTCGAGCAGTACTTC,CSASPGTGVFEQYF
12,many,TRBV12-3/TRBV12-4,-,TRBJ1-5,TGTGCCAGCAGTCCTAGGAATCAGCCCCAGCATTTT,CASSPRNQPQHF
15,-,TRBV20-1,-,TRBJ2-6,TGCAGTGCGGGCCCGGGGACTTCCGGGGCCAACGTCCTGACTTTC,CSAGPGTSGANVLTF
16,many,TRBV11-3,TRBD2,TRBJ2-1,TGTGCCAGCAGCCCCCCTAGCGGGGGGATTATCCATGAGCAGTTCTTC,CASSPPSGGIIHEQFF
14,many,TRBV7-9,-,TRBJ2-3,TGTGCCAGCAGCTTAACGGATAGCACAGATACGCAGTATTTT,CASSLTDSTDTQYF
15,few,TRBV25-1,TRBD1,TRBJ1-1,TGTGCCAGCAGTGACCCCGGGACAGGGTTTTGGGTAGCTTTCTTT,CASSDPGTGFWVAFF
14,many,TRBV2,-,TRBJ1-1,TGTGCCAGCAGGCGACGGAACGGGGACACTGAAGCTTTCTTT,CASRRRNGDTEAFF
17,many,TRBV27,TRBD1,TRBJ2-3,TGTGCCAGCAGCACAGAAGTGGGACAGGGCAACACAGATACGCAGTATTTT,CASSTEVGQGNTDTQYF
17,many,TRBV20-1,-,TRBJ1-1,TGCAGTGCTAGAGATTTAGAGCCGACAGTACCGAACACTGAAGCTTTCTTT,CSARDLEPTVPNTEAFF
15,few,TRBV7-9,-,TRBJ1-4,TGTGCCAGCAGCCTAGGGACTGCAAGAAATGAAAAACTGTTTTTT,CASSLGTARNEKLFF
15,many,TRBV12-3/TRBV12-4,TRBD2,TRBJ2-1,TGTGCCAGCAGAACGACAGCGGGAGCCTACAATGAGCAGTTCTTC,CASRTTAGAYNEQFF
12,many,TRBV28,-,TRBJ2-7,TGTGCCAGCAGGCCGACAGCGTACGAGCAGTACTTC,CASRPTAYEQYF
11,many,TRBV2,-,TRBJ2-7,TGTGCCAGCAGTGAGGGGGACATTCGGTACTTC,CASSEGDIRYF
13,-,TRBV7-9,TRBD1,TRBJ1-1,TGTGCCAGCAGCGGACAGGGGGCTCCTGAAGCTTTCTTT,CASSGQGAPEAFF
12,many,TRBV7-2,-,TRBJ1-1,TGTGCCAGCAGCCCCGAGGGATTTGAAGCTTTCTTT,CASSPEGFEAFF
13,-,TRBV5-8,-,TRBJ2-7,TGTGCCAGCAGCTTCAGTGTAAACTACGAGCAGTACTTC,CASSFSVNYEQYF
14,many,TRBV11-2,-,TRBJ1-6,TGTGCCAGCAGCTTAGGGACAGTCAATTCACCCCTCCACTTT,CASSLGTVNSPLHF
16,many,TRBV5-1,-,TRBJ1-4,TGCGCCAGCAGCTTGGGTGACCATTCAACTAATGAAAAACTGTTTTTT,CASSLGDHSTNEKLFF
13,-,TRBV29-1,-,TRBJ2-3,TGCAGCGTTTTCAGGGGGGTTTCAGATACGCAGTATTTT,CSVFRGVSDTQYF
14,many,TRBV5-8,-,TRBJ2-4,TGTGCCAGCAGCTACAGGGTAGCCAAAAACATTCAGTACTTC,CASSYRVAKNIQYF
12,many,TRBV2,-,TRBJ1-6,TGTGCCAGCAAACCTGAGGATTCACCCCTCCACTTT,CASKPEDSPLHF
13,-,TRBV28,-,TRBJ2-2,TGTGCCAGCAGTTTACGGAGGGCCGGGGAGCTGTTTTTT,CASSLRRAGELFF
14,many,TRBV20-1,-,TRBJ2-7,TGCAGTGCTATACTGACTAGAGGAGTGTACGAGCAGTACTTC,CSAILTRGVYEQYF
15,many,TRBV11-2,TRBD1,TRBJ1-1,TGTGCCAGCAGCTTAGGACAGGGGGGGATCACTGAAGCTTTCTTT,CASSLGQGGITEAFF
13,many,TRBV6-1,-,TRBJ1-1,TGTGCCAGCAGACAGGATGGCATCACTGAAGCTTTCTTT,CASRQDGITEAFF
18,-,TRBV4-2,TRBD1,TRBJ2-1,TGTGCCAGCACCCTAAAATTGGGACAGCCAAACTCCTACAATGAGCAGTTCTTC,CASTLKLGQPNSYNEQFF
14,many,TRBV7-9,-,TRBJ1-2,TGTGCCAGCAGCCTAGGCAGGGTGGACTATGGCTACACCTTC,CASSLGRVDYGYTF
16,many,TRBV6-1,-,TRBJ1-5,TGTGCCAGCAGTCCCATAGGGAGGGCTAGCAATCAGCCCCAGCATTTT,CASSPIGRASNQPQHF
14,-,TRBV27,-,TRBJ2-3,TGTGCCAGCAGTTCCGGAACCAGGGGAGATACGCAGTATTTT,CASSSGTRGDTQYF
14,-,TRBV4-1,TRBD1,TRBJ1-2,TGCGCCAGCAGCCAACCGACAGGGAACTATGGCTACACCTTC,CASSQPTGNYGYTF
15,many,TRBV5-1,-,TRBJ1-1,TGCGCCAGCAGCTTGGTGCGGGGGATCGGGACTGAAGCTTTCTTT,CASSLVRGIGTEAFF
13,many,TRBV9,-,TRBJ1-2,TGTGCCAGCAGCGTACGACAGGCTGGCGGCTACACCTTC,CASSVRQAGGYTF
14,many,TRBV6-1,-,TRBJ1-1,TGTGCCAGCAGCTACTACTCTCTTGGAACTGAAGCTTTCTTT,CASSYYSLGTEAFF
13,many,TRBV28,TRBD1,TRBJ1-2,TGTGCCAGCATCGACAGGGGACTCTATGGCTACACCTTC,CASIDRGLYGYTF
13,-,TRBV28,-,TRBJ1-2,TGTGCCAGCAGCCTAGGATCTCTCTATGGCTACACCTTC,CASSLGSLYGYTF
16,many,TRBV20-1,-,TRBJ1-5,TGCAGTGCTACCTCTCCCCTGGCAGGGCGGAATCAGCCCCAGCATTTT,CSATSPLAGRNQPQHF
15,many,TRBV7-2,-,TRBJ1-5,TGTGCCAGCAGCTTAGCAGGGGGGTTGGGTCAGCCCCAGCATTTT,CASSLAGGLGQPQHF
16,-,TRBV5-1,-,TRBJ2-5,TGCGCCAGCAGCTTGGTAGGGCAGGGCCGTAGAGAGACCCAGTACTTC,CASSLVGQGRRETQYF
13,many,TRBV6-5,-,TRBJ1-1,TGTGCCAGCTCATATGGGGGGAACACTGAAGCTTTCTTT,CASSYGGNTEAFF
13,many,TRBV2,TRBD1,TRBJ1-2,TGTGCCAGCAGGGTTGAGGGGGCGTATGGCTACACCTTC,CASRVEGAYGYTF
15,-,TRBV6-1,-,TRBJ1-5,TGTGCCAGCAACCAGGACCCGGGGAGCAATCAGCCCCAGCATTTT,CASNQDPGSNQPQHF